A single sample is the source of the 30 T cell receptor beta chains below, sequenced in a study of blood T cell repertoires in COVID-19. The table came from immunoSEQ multiplex PCR; TCRdb's copy has only in-frame clones and leaves some out. The top ten clones hold around 7.7% of a sample with 200,000 to 250,000 clones, about 78% of them seen once. Material: peripheral blood. These receptors were taken from a woman aged 65 to 85 with acute or convalescent COVID-19.

The chain combines TRBV2 with TRBJ2-4; 8 positions match TRBD2. Trimming removed 5 bases from V and 9 bases from J; junction bases left unmatched: 9. Looked up from germline, CDR1 is SNHLY and CDR2 is FYNNEI. CDR3 length equals 14 residues. The CDR3 nucleotides read TGTGCCAGCAGTCTCCGGGGACTAGTCAGCATTCAGTACTTC. Amino acid sequence: CASSLRGLVSIQYF.

Regarding this clone: The identical CDR3 is also encoded by other nucleotide sequences in the sample. The chain combines TRBV18 with TRBJ2-5, with TRBD1 as a possible D gene (6 bases). This CDR3 is 13 amino acids long. With 2 bases removed from V and 2 bases from J, the gap between germline ends came to 6 bases. Germline V lookup: CDR1 KGHSH, CDR2 LQKENI. CDR3 DNA: TGTGCCAGCTCACCAGGACAGCAAGAGACCCAGTACTTC. Encoded protein: CASSPGQQETQYF.

The chain couples TRBV10-1 to TRBJ2-3; D perhaps matches TRBD2 (6 bases). The V end lost 3 bases, the J end lost 0 bases, and 13 bases lay between the germline ends. This CDR3 comprises 16 residues. CDR1 and CDR2 (germline): WNHNN, SYGVQD (reference sequence). The CDR3 nucleotides are TGCGCCAGCAGTGACGACGGCGGGGCTAGCACAGATACGCAGTATTTT. It specifies CASSDDGGASTDTQYF.

The chain has TRBV24-1 and TRBJ2-7; no definite D call. CDR1 is KGHDR, CDR2 SFDVKD, per germline. V was cut by 3 bases and J by 5 bases, with 10 bases left in between. The CDR3 runs to 13 residues. This CDR3 reads CATSDPIIDEQYF. The CDR3, as DNA: TGTGCCACCAGTGATCCTATTATAGACGAGCAGTACTTC.

This sequence joins TRBV2 and TRBJ2-3; TRBD1 matches at 8 bases. V lost 8 bases and J lost 6; bases outside the gene matches: 10. The CDR3 loop spans 14 amino acids. Per the germline V gene, CDR1 is SNHLY and CDR2 is FYNNEI. CDR3 sequence: CASLDRGVGDTQYF. The DNA of the CDR3 is TGTGCCAGCCTAGACAGGGGAGTAGGGGATACGCAGTATTTT.

The chain joins TRBV11-3 to TRBJ2-2, with D perhaps TRBD2 (5 bases). Germline CDR1 is SGHNT and CDR2 is YENEEA. The length of the CDR3 is 13 residues. Trimming stripped 5 bases from V and 5 bases from J, with 9 bases between. CDR3 residues: CASSPGLTGELFF. The CDR3 nucleotides are TGTGCCAGCAGCCCTGGACTTACCGGGGAGCTGTTTTTT. The full variable domain, rest sourced from reference TRBV11-3 and TRBJ2-2, is EAGVVQSPRYKIIEKKQPVAFWCNPISGHNTLYWYLQNLGQGPELLIRYENEEAVDDSQLPKDRFSAERLKGVDSTLKIQPAELGDSAVYLCASSPGLTGELFFGEGSRLTVL.

The chain joins TRBV10-3 to TRBJ1-5, with no clear D. The length of the CDR3 is 14 residues. CDR1 ENHRY and CDR2 SYGVKD come from the germline V gene. The V gene lost 3 bases and the J gene lost 5 bases, with 11 bases spanning the gap. DNA of the CDR3: TGTGCCATCAGTGATTCTCGGGATTATCAGCCCCAGCATTTT. Translating it yields CAISDSRDYQPQHF.

This sequence joins TRBV6-2 or TRBV6-3 and TRBJ2-2, with 7 bases that match TRBD1. This CDR3 spans 13 amino acids. The trim removed 2 bases at V and 9 bases at J, leaving 3 bases unmatched. CDR1 is MNHEY and CDR2 is SVGEGT in the germline V gene. The DNA of the CDR3 is TGTGCCAGCAGTTACCAGGGGGTCCGGGAGCTGTTTTTT. Translation: CASSYQGVRELFF.

This clone was detected once. This chain joins TRBV2 and TRBJ2-2; a weak D match, TRBD1 (6 bases). The length of the CDR3 is 13 residues. Looked up from germline, CDR1 is SNHLY and CDR2 is FYNNEI. The CDR3 protein is CTTGLTNTGELFF. The CDR3, as DNA: TGTACCACAGGGTTAACGAACACCGGGGAGCTGTTTTTT.

The chain combines TRBV4-3 with TRBJ2-5; possible D gene TRBD1, 6 bases. Germline assignment: CDR1 LGHNA and CDR2 YSLEER. The CDR3 is made up of 14 amino acids. The germline V and J ends were trimmed by 2 bases and 4 bases, with 11 bases remaining between them. The CDR3 coding sequence is TGCGCCAGCAGCCAAAGTGGGGGCAGAGAGACCCAGTACTTC. Translated, it gives CASSQSGGRETQYF.

This sequence joins TRBV7-3 and TRBJ2-5, with a possible D match to TRBD2 (5 bases). V lost 5 bases, J lost 6 bases, and 16 bases lay in between. CDR1 is SGHTA and CDR2 is FQGTGA in the germline V gene. The CDR3 has 14 residues. In DNA, the CDR3 is TGTGCCAGCAGCCAGTCCCGGGGAACGAAGACCCAGTACTTC. Encoded protein: CASSQSRGTKTQYF. Using reference TRBV7-3 and TRBJ2-5 for the parts outside the CDR3, the full variable domain is GAGVSQTPSNKVTEKGKYVELRCDPISGHTALYWYRQSLGQGPEFLIYFQGTGAADDSGLPNDRFFAVRPEGSVSTLKIQRTERGDSAVYLCASSQSRGTKTQYFGPGTRLLVL.

The rearrangement uses TRBV5-6 and TRBJ1-1; TRBD1 matches 9 bases. The CDR3 runs to 13 residues. Unmatched junction bases numbered 9, after V lost 5 bases and J lost 10 bases. The germline gives CDR1 SGHDT, CDR2 YYEEEE. The CDR3 is CASSSGQGWSAFF. The CDR3 region has the DNA TGTGCCAGCAGTTCTGGACAGGGGTGGTCAGCTTTCTTT. Combining the CDR3 with reference TRBV5-6 and TRBJ1-1 gives the whole variable domain DAGVTQSPTHLIKTRGQQVTLRCSPKSGHDTVSWYQQALGQGPQFIFQYYEEEERQRGNFPDRFSGHQFPNYSSELNVNALLLGDSALYLCASSSGQGWSAFFGQGTRLTVV.

The CDR3 protein is CAWSLGGRTEAFF. The CDR3 DNA sequence: TGTGCCTGGAGCCTGGGGGGAAGGACTGAAGCTTTCTTT. The chain employs TRBV30 and TRBJ1-1, with a tentative D call TRBD1 (5 bases). This CDR3 comprises 13 residues. The V gene's germline CDR1 is GTSNPN and CDR2 SVGIG (reference sequence). V lost 3 bases and J 5 bases, leaving 13 bases between the germline ends.

To note about this clone: Relative to the germline gene, one junction end is altered; a read error may explain this. The gene calls are TRBV19 and TRBJ1-2; 8 bases fit TRBD1. The CDR3 contains 13 residues. In germline, CDR1 is LNHDA, CDR2 SQIVND (reference sequence). CDR3: CASSLDRGDGYTF. The CDR3 DNA is TGTGCCAGTAGTTTAGACAGGGGCGACGGCTACACCTTC. The full variable domain, its missing parts supplied by reference TRBV19 and TRBJ1-2, is DGGITQSPKYLFRKEGQNVTLSCEQNLNHDAMYWYRQDPGQGLRLIYYSQIVNDFQKGDIAEGYSVSREKKESFPLTVTSAQKNPTAFYLCASSLDRGDGYTFGSGTRLTVV.

J is TRBJ1-2 and V is TRBV7-2; no clear D gene. Germline CDR1 is SGHTA and CDR2 is FQGNSA. The CDR3 length is 15 residues. The germline V and J ends were trimmed by 1 base and 8 bases, with 17 bases remaining between them. In nucleotides, the CDR3 is TGTGCCAGCAGCTTAGATAACGGGAAGTCTCGGGGCTACACCTTC. Translated: CASSLDNGKSRGYTF.

This clone occurred once. CDR3 protein: CASSPEGLLAGYTDTQYF. The CDR3 coding sequence is TGTGCCAGCAGTCCCGAAGGTTTACTAGCGGGGTACACAGATACGCAGTATTTT. The chain carries TRBV27 and TRBJ2-3, with 10 bases fitting TRBD2. Germline lookup yields CDR1 MNHEY and CDR2 SMNVEV (reference sequence). The junction had 13 bases not matched to a gene; V was cut back by 5 bases and J by 2 bases. CDR3 length equals 18 residues.

The V and J genes are TRBV6-2 or TRBV6-3 and TRBJ2-7; a weak D match, TRBD2 (5 bases). The germline CDR1 and CDR2 sequences are MNHEY and SVGEGT. Deletions cut 3 bases from V and 3 bases from J, with 6 bases between. The CDR3 spans 12 residues. The CDR3 DNA follows: TGTGCCAGCAGTTATGAGGGCTACGAGCAGTACGTC. It encodes CASSYEGYEQYV.

This clone has more than one count but fewer than ten. The chain couples TRBV5-1 to TRBJ2-5, with 10 positions matching TRBD2. The CDR3 extends over 15 amino acids. Germline-derived CDR1 and CDR2 are SGHRS and YFSETQ. Germline trimming cut 1 base from V and 5 bases from J; bases unmatched to any gene: 5. In DNA, the CDR3 is TGCGCCAGCAGCTTGTGGGGACTAGCGACTGAGACCCAGTACTTC. It yields the protein CASSLWGLATETQYF.

The V and J genes are TRBV19 and TRBJ2-1; 7 bases agree with TRBD2. The V segment lost 4 bases and the J segment 0 bases; nucleotides outside the gene matches: 6. This CDR3 is built from 16 residues. CDR1 LNHDA and CDR2 SQIVND come from the germline V gene (reference sequence). As DNA, the CDR3 is TGTGCCAGTAGTAGGGGAGGGTCGCGCTCCTACAATGAGCAGTTCTTC. It is translated as CASSRGGSRSYNEQFF. Supplemented by reference TRBV19 and TRBJ2-1, the full variable domain reads DGGITQSPKYLFRKEGQNVTLSCEQNLNHDAMYWYRQDPGQGLRLIYYSQIVNDFQKGDIAEGYSVSREKKESFPLTVTSAQKNPTAFYLCASSRGGSRSYNEQFFGPGTRLTVL.

Only a few counts were recorded for this clone. This rearrangement joins TRBV27 to TRBJ1-4; D possibly corresponds to TRBD1 (6 bases). The CDR3 contains 15 residues. Deletions cut 9 bases from V and 3 bases from J, with 17 bases between. Germline V gene sequence: CDR1 MNHEY, CDR2 SMNVEV (reference sequence). CDR3 DNA sequence: TGTGCCAGTAAGACAGCGGGGGCGGCTAATGAAAAACTGTTTTTT. It yields the protein CASKTAGAANEKLFF.

J is TRBJ2-5 and V is TRBV3-1 (or the pseudogene TRBV3-2), with D maybe TRBD1 (6 bases). CDR1 and CDR2 from the germline V gene are LGHDT and YNNKEL (reference sequence). The CDR3 loop spans 14 amino acids. V was pared by 3 bases and J by 3 bases, with 11 bases between. Here the CDR3 DNA reads TGTGCCAGCAGCCATTCGAACAGGGAAGAGACCCAGTACTTC. It encodes CASSHSNREETQYF.

The CDR3 nucleotides read TGTGCCAGCAGCTTCGCCGGGACAGGGCGGGGAGATACGCAGTATTTT. Amino acids: CASSFAGTGRGDTQYF. The V gene is TRBV14, the J gene TRBJ2-3; 9 positions match TRBD1. CDR1 is SGHDN, CDR2 FVKESK, per germline. This CDR3 has 16 residues. Trimming took 5 bases from V and 5 from J; bases not matched to a gene: 11.

The V and J genes are TRBV6-5 and TRBJ2-1; 11 nucleotides line up with TRBD2. From germline, CDR1 is MNHEY and CDR2 SVGAGI. With 6 bases clipped from V and 4 bases from J, the junction kept 5 bases outside the gene matches. CDR3 size: 15 residues. As DNA, the CDR3 is TGTGCCAGCAGACCTAGCGGGGGGCGGTACAATGAGCAGTTCTTC. Translation: CASRPSGGRYNEQFF.

V is TRBV11-3 and J is TRBJ2-1; tentative D call: TRBD2 (6 bases). V was clipped by 4 bases and J by 10 bases, with 23 bases between them. Germline V gene lookup returns CDR1 SGHNT and CDR2 YENEEA. This CDR3 comprises 16 residues. The CDR3 loop is CASSSSPLGYGGEQFF. In DNA form, the CDR3 reads TGTGCCAGCAGCTCCTCTCCGTTGGGGTATGGGGGGGAGCAGTTCTTC.

The chain joins TRBV18 to TRBJ2-4; weak D call: TRBD1 (6 bases). The CDR3 length is 17 residues. V dropped 4 bases and J dropped 3 bases, with 19 bases sitting between them. Germline lookup yields CDR1 KGHSH and CDR2 LQKENI. In DNA, the CDR3 is TGTGCCAGCTCACTAGGACAGCTTAGGGGGAGCAAAAACATTCAGTACTTC. It codes for CASSLGQLRGSKNIQYF.

This chain connects TRBV7-2 to TRBJ2-7; D is unresolved. From germline, CDR1 is SGHTA and CDR2 FQGNSA. The V gene lost 5 bases and the J gene lost 3 bases, with 14 bases spanning the gap. The CDR3 runs 14 residues. DNA for the CDR3: TGTGCCAGCAGCCCCGACTCCTATCTCTACGAGCAGTACTTC. Translating it yields CASSPDSYLYEQYF.

V usage is TRBV27 and J usage is TRBJ2-2; 16 nucleotides align to TRBD2. The trim removed 6 bases at V and 0 bases at J, leaving 10 bases unmatched. This CDR3 region has 20 residues. From germline, CDR1 is MNHEY and CDR2 SMNVEV (reference sequence). The CDR3 loop is CASSRISGTSGGANTGELFF. Here the CDR3 DNA reads TGTGCCAGCAGCCGAATTTCCGGGACTAGCGGGGGGGCGAACACCGGGGAGCTGTTTTTT.

The V gene is TRBV4-1, the J gene TRBJ2-5; no clear D gene. In germline, CDR1 is MGHRA, CDR2 YSYEKL. Trimming cost V 1 base and J 7 bases, with 10 bases left between them. The CDR3 is made up of 13 amino acids. CDR3 residues: CASSQVAGSTQYF. The CDR3 bases are TGCGCCAGCAGCCAAGTTGCAGGCTCGACCCAGTACTTC.

This chain links TRBV11-2 with TRBJ2-6; D not certain. This CDR3 is built from 13 residues. Germline-derived CDR1 and CDR2 are SGHAT and FQNNGV. V lost 7 bases, J lost 1 base, and 5 bases lay in between. CDR3 residues: CASILSGANVLTF. The DNA for the CDR3 is TGTGCCAGCATACTATCTGGGGCCAACGTCCTGACTTTC.

This sequence joins TRBV4-3 and TRBJ1-4; D is possibly TRBD1 (5 bases). The V and J ends lost 3 bases and 5 bases respectively, with 13 bases between them. The CDR3 is 15 residues long. Germline-derived CDR1 and CDR2 are LGHNA and YSLEER. The CDR3 loop reads CASSHAGTNNEKLFF. CDR3 bases: TGCGCCAGCAGCCATGCGGGGACCAACAATGAAAAACTGTTTTTT.